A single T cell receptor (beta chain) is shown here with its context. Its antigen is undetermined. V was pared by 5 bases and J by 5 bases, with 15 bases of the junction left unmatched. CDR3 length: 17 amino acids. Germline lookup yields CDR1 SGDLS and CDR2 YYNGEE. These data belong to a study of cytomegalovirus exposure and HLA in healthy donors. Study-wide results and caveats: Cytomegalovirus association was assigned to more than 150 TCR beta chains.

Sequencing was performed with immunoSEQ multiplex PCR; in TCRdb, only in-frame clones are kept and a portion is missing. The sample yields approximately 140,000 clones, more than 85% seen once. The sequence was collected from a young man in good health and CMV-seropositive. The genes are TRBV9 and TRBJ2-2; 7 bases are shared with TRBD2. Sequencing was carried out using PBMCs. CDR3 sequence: CASSGGVSFNPTGELFF. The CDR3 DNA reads TGTGCCAGCAGTGGGGGGGTCTCATTCAACCCTACCGGGGAGCTGTTTTTT.